The next 8 T cell receptor beta chains were all read from a single sample in a study of identical twins. TCRdb ran MiXCR on the 5' RACE reads and lists one entry per CDR3 protein. The table shows over 500,000 distinct CDR3 sequences, with roughly a fifth occurring only once. These data are also associated with another study on T cells expressing NK-cell markers.

The source material was CD4+ T cells sorted from blood. The receptors come from a woman under 30 in good health.

The gene calls are TRBV7-9 and TRBJ2-1; the match to TRBD2 covers 8 bases. V lost 6 bases, J lost 7 bases, and 5 bases stayed unmatched. This CDR3 has 13 residues. In germline, CDR1 is SEHNR, CDR2 FQNEAQ (reference sequence). CDR3 sequence (DNA): TGTGCCAGCAGTCATAGCGGGGTAAATGAGCAGTTCTTC. As protein: CASSHSGVNEQFF.

This clonotype was seen a few times. This sequence joins TRBV6-1 and TRBJ1-1, with a possible D match to TRBD1 (5 bases). CDR3 length: 11 residues. In germline, CDR1 is MNHNS, CDR2 SASEGT. Trimming cost V 1 base and J 9 bases, with 6 bases left between them. CDR3 DNA: TGTGCCAGCAGTGAAGGGGGGAAAGCTTTCTTT. This encodes CASSEGGKAFF.

The rearrangement links TRBV15 to TRBJ2-5, with 11 bases that match TRBD2. The trim removed 1 base at V and 5 bases at J, leaving 12 bases unmatched. The CDR3 is 18 residues long. The germline V gene has CDR1 LNHNV and CDR2 YYDKDF (reference sequence). CDR3 DNA: TGTGCCACCAGCAGAGGGACTAGCGGGTTTCTGAGAGCGGAGACCCAGTACTTC. It codes for CATSRGTSGFLRAETQYF.

The CDR3 sequence is CASSYSNYGYTF. Here the CDR3 DNA reads TGTGCCAGCAGTTACTCTAACTATGGCTACACCTTC. The genes are TRBV6-5 and TRBJ1-2; no definite D call. Per the germline V gene, CDR1 is MNHEY and CDR2 is SVGAGI. The V gene lost 0 bases and the J gene lost 1 base, with 0 bases spanning the gap. The length of the CDR3 is 12 residues.

In this sample, this clonotype turned up a few times. This chain joins TRBV4-3 and TRBJ2-3, with 10 bases aligning to TRBD2. The CDR3 has 17 amino acids. The V and J ends lost 0 bases and 6 bases, in that order; junction bases with no gene match: 9. Germline CDR1 reads LGHNA; CDR2 reads YSLEER. CDR3 DNA: TGCGCCAGCAGCCAAGAAGGGGCTAGCGGGAGAGGGGATACGCAGTATTTT. Translated: CASSQEGASGRGDTQYF.

DNA for the CDR3: TGTGCCAGCTCACCACAGGGGATCGGATTTGCCGGGGAGCTGTTTTTT. Translation gives CASSPQGIGFAGELFF. The chain has TRBV18 and TRBJ2-2; D is possibly TRBD1 (5 bases). Germline CDR1 is KGHSH and CDR2 is LQKENI. The CDR3 spans 16 residues. V was pared by 1 base and J by 6 bases, with 15 bases between.

This clonotype was seen a few times. The rearrangement uses TRBV27 and TRBJ1-1; D is unresolved. V lost 6 bases and J lost 5, with 13 bases in between. Per the germline V gene, CDR1 is MNHEY and CDR2 is SMNVEV (reference sequence). The CDR3 consists of 13 residues. CDR3 amino acids: CASSPSLRTEAFF. The DNA of the CDR3 is TGTGCCAGCAGCCCCTCCCTTCGAACTGAAGCTTTCTTT.

V is TRBV29-1 and J is TRBJ1-5, with 10 positions matching TRBD1. V shed 6 bases and J 3 bases; nucleotides not matched to a gene: 5. Germline values: CDR1 SQVTM, CDR2 ANQGSEA. The CDR3 is 14 residues long. The CDR3 bases are TGCAGCGTACGACAGGGGGCTCCCAATCAGCCCCAGCATTTT. The encoded protein is CSVRQGAPNQPQHF.